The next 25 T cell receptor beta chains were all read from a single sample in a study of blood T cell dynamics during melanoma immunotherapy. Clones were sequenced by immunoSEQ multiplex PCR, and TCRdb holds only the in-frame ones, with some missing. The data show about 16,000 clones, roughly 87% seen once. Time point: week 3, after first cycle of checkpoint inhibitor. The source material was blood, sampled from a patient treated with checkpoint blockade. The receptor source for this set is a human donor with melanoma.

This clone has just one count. The CDR3 nucleotides are TGTGCCATCAGCGGAGCTGACTCTGGGTTAGATACGCAGTATTTT. As protein: CAISGADSGLDTQYF. The chain is built from TRBV10-3 and TRBJ2-3; D is unresolved. CDR1 ENHRY and CDR2 SYGVKD come from the germline V gene. V was trimmed by 6 bases and J by 5 bases, leaving 18 bases between them. CDR3 length: 15 residues.

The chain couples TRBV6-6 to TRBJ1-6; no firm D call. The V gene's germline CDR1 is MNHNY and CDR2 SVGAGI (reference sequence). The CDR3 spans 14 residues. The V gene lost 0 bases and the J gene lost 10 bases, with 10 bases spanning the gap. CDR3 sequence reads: CASSYSGDGSPLHF. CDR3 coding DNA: TGTGCCAGCAGTTACTCAGGTGATGGGTCACCCCTCCACTTT.

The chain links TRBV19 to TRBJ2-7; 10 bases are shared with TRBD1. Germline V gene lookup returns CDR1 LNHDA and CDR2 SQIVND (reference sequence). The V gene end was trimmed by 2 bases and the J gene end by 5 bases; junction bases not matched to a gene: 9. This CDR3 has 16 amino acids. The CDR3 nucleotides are TGTGCCAGTAGTATATCCCTGACAGGGGGCAGGAACGAGCAGTACTTC. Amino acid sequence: CASSISLTGGRNEQYF. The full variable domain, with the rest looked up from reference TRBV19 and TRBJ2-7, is DGGITQSPKYLFRKEGQNVTLSCEQNLNHDAMYWYRQDPGQGLRLIYYSQIVNDFQKGDIAEGYSVSREKKESFPLTVTSAQKNPTAFYLCASSISLTGGRNEQYFGPGTRLTVT.

CDR3 nucleotides: TGCAGCGTTGTTACCGGGACAGGGGATGTTAAGCAGTACTTC. This gives the protein CSVVTGTGDVKQYF. The chain employs TRBV29-1 and TRBJ2-5; TRBD1 agrees at 10 bases. In germline, CDR1 is SQVTM, CDR2 ANQGSEA. J lost 11 bases, V lost 4 bases, and 13 bases had no gene match. The CDR3 contains 14 residues.

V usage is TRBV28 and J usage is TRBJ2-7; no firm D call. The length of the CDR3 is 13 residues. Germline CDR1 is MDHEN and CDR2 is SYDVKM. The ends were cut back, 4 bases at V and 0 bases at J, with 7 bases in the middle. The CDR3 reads CASSSTNSYEQYF. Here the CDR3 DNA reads TGTGCCAGCAGTTCGACGAACTCCTACGAGCAGTACTTC.

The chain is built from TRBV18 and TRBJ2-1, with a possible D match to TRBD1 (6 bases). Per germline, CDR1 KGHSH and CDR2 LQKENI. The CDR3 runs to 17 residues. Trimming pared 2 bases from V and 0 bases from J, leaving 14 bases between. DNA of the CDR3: TGTGCCAGCTCACCAAAGACTGGGGGCGGCTCCTACAATGAGCAGTTCTTC. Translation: CASSPKTGGGSYNEQFF.

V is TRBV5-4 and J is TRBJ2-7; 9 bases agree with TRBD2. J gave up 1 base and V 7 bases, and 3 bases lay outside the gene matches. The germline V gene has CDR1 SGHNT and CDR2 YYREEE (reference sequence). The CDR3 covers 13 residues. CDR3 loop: CASGLAGSYEQYF. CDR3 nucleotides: TGTGCCAGCGGGCTAGCGGGATCCTACGAGCAGTACTTC.

The CDR3 DNA follows: TGTGCCAGCAGCTTAGGGTATGGACCTGGACCCTTATCCTACGAGCAGTACTTC. Its protein product is CASSLGYGPGPLSYEQYF. V is TRBV7-2 and J is TRBJ2-7; the D is unclear. V lost 1 base, J lost 1 base, and 20 bases lay in between. The CDR3 has 18 residues. In germline, CDR1 is SGHTA, CDR2 FQGNSA.

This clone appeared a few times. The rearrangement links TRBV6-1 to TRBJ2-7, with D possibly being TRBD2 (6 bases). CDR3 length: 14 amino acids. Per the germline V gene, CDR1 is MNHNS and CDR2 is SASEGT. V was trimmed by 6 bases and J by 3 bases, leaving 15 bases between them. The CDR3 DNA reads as TGTGCCAGCAGCCCCGGGGGAGGCGGCTACGAGCAGTACTTC. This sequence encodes CASSPGGGGYEQYF.

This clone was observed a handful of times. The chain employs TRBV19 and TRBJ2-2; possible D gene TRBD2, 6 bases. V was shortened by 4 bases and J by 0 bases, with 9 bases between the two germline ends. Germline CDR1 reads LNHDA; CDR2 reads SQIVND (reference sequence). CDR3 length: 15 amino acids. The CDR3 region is CASSRDFTNTGELFF. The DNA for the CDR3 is TGTGCCAGTAGTAGGGACTTCACGAACACCGGGGAGCTGTTTTTT.

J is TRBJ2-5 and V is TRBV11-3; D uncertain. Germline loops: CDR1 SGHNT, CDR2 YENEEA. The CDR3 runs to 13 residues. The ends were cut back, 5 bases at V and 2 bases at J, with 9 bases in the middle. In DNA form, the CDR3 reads TGTGCCAGCAGCCCCGGGTCTCAAGAGACCCAGTACTTC. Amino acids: CASSPGSQETQYF.

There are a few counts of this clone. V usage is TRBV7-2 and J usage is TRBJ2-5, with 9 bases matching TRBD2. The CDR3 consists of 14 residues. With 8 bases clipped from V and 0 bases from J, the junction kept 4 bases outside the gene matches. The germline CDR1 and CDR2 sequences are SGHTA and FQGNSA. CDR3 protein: CASLLAGHQETQYF. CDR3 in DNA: TGTGCCAGCTTGCTAGCGGGGCACCAAGAGACCCAGTACTTC.

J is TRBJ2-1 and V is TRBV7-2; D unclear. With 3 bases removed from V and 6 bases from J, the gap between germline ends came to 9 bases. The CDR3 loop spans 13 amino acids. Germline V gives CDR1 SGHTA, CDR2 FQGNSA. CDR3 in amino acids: CASSFFRGNEQFF. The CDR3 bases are TGTGCCAGCAGCTTTTTCAGAGGCAATGAGCAGTTCTTC.

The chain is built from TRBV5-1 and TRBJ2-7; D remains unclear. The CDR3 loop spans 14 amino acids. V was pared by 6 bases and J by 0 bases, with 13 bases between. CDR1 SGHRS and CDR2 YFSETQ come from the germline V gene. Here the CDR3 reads CASKGTHSSYEQYF. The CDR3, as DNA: TGCGCCAGCAAAGGAACGCATAGCTCCTACGAGCAGTACTTC.

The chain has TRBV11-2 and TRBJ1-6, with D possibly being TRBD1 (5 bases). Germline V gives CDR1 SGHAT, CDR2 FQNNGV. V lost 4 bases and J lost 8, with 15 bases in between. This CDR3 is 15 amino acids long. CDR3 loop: CASSYTGGEDSPLHF. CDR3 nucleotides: TGTGCCAGCAGCTACACTGGGGGAGAGGATTCACCCCTCCACTTT.

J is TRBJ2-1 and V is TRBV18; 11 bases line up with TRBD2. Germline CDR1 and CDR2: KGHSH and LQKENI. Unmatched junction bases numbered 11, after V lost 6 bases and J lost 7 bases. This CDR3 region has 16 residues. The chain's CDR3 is CASSTAGSSGRNEQFF. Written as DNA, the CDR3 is TGTGCCAGCTCCACGGCTGGGTCTAGCGGGAGGAATGAGCAGTTCTTC.

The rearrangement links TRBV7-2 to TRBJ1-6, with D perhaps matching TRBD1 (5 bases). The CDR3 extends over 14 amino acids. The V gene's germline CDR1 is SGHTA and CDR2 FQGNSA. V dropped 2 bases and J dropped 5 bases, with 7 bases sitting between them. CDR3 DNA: TGTGCCAGCAGCTTATTGGGGGATAATTCACCCCTCCACTTT. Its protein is CASSLLGDNSPLHF.

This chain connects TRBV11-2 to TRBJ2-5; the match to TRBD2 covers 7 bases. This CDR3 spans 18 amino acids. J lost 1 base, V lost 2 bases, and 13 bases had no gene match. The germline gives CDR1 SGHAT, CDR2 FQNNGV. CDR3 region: CASSLRVPGSGFQETQYF. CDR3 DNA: TGTGCCAGCAGCTTAAGAGTCCCGGGTAGCGGGTTCCAAGAGACCCAGTACTTC.

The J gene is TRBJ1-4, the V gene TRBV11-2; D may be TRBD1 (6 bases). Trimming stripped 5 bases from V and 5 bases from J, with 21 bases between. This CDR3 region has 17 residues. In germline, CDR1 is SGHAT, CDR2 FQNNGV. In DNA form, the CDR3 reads TGTGCCAGCAGCCAACAAGGCCCGGGACACGGAAATGAAAAACTGTTTTTT. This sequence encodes CASSQQGPGHGNEKLFF.

The CDR3 region is CASSQGRGAGTGELFF. In DNA form, the CDR3 reads TGTGCCAGCAGCCAAGGACGCGGAGCGGGAACCGGGGAGCTGTTTTTT. The chain links TRBV4-2 to TRBJ2-2; 7 bases agree with TRBD2. This CDR3 contains 16 residues. V lost 1 base and J lost 5; bases outside the gene matches: 7. Germline V gene sequence: CDR1 LGHNA, CDR2 YNFKEQ.

The CDR3 DNA reads as TGTGCCAGCAGCTCTATGAATGAGCAGTTCTTC. Translating gives CASSSMNEQFF. V is TRBV11-2 and J is TRBJ2-1; D is unclear. Looked up from germline, CDR1 is SGHAT and CDR2 is FQNNGV. V lost 4 bases, J lost 7 bases, and 5 bases lay in between. The CDR3 covers 11 residues.

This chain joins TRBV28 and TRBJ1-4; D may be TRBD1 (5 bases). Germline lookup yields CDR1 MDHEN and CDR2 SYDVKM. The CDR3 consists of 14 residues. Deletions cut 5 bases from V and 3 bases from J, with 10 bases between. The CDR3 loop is CASSGAAANEKLFF. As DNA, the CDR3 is TGTGCCAGCAGTGGGGCGGCGGCTAATGAAAAACTGTTTTTT.

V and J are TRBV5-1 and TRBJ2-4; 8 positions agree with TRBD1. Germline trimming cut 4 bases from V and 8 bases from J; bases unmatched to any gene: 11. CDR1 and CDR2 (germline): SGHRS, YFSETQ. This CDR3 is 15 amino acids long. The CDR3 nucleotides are TGCGCCAGCAGCCAGGACAGGGCTGGGGGAGACATTCAGTACTTC. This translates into CASSQDRAGGDIQYF.

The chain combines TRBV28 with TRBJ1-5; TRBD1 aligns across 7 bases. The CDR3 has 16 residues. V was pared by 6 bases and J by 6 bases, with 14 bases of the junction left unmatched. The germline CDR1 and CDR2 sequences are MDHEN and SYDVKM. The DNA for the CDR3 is TGTGCCAGCAGGGTAGGAACAGGGGTTGAAGGTCAGCCCCAGCATTTT. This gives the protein CASRVGTGVEGQPQHF.

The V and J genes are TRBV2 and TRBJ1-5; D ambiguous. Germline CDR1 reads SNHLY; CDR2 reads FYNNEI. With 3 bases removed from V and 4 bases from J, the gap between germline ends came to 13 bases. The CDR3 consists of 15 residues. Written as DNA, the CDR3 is TGTGCCAGCAGTGACGGCAGCCTCATTAATCAGCCCCAGCATTTT. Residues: CASSDGSLINQPQHF. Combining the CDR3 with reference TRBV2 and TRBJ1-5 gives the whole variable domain EPEVTQTPSHQVTQMGQEVILRCVPISNHLYFYWYRQILGQKVEFLVSFYNNEISEKSEIFDDQFSVERPDGSNFTLKIRSTKLEDSAMYFCASSDGSLINQPQHFGDGTRLSIL.